Listed here are 24 T cell receptor beta chains from one sample, sequenced in a study of regulatory T cells in long-lasting Graves disease. Combining iRepertoire HTBI primers with Arm-PCR of CDR3 regions, the authors built TCR beta libraries. TCRdb reprocessed the multiplex PCR reads via MiXCR and lists one record per CDR3 protein. The sample lists 550,000 to 650,000 distinct CDR3 sequences, about 16% seen once, with 12% in the top ten. Time point indicated: newly diagnosed GD, antithyroid drugs for less than 3 months. PBMC-extracted RNA yielded the TCR library. The same specimen was also included in a second study, on T cells in Graves' hyperthyroidism and ophthalmopathy.

Material: peripheral blood mononuclear cells (PBMCs), obtained at new diagnosis, from a patient treated with antithyroid drugs. The receptors shown here come from a man younger than 30 with Graves disease.

The gene calls are TRBV19 and TRBJ1-5; D is perhaps TRBD1 (5 bases). The CDR3 has 18 residues. Trimming took 5 bases from V and 0 from J, leaving 20 bases between them. The germline CDR1 and CDR2 sequences are LNHDA and SQIVND (reference sequence). CDR3: CASSLHLGGEYSNQPQHF. The CDR3 DNA is TGTGCCAGTAGTCTACACCTCGGAGGGGAATATAGCAATCAGCCCCAGCATTTT.

Ten or more counts support this clonotype. The chain links TRBV2 to TRBJ1-2, with D uncertain. CDR3 size: 14 residues. Trimming cost V 8 bases and J 0 bases, with 13 bases left between them. CDR1 and CDR2 from the germline V gene are SNHLY and FYNNEI. The CDR3 DNA reads TGTGCCAGCTGGCAGCTGGGGTCTAACTATGGCTACACCTTC. Its protein is CASWQLGSNYGYTF. Together with reference TRBV2 and TRBJ1-2, the CDR3 gives the full variable domain: EPEVTQTPSHQVTQMGQEVILRCVPISNHLYFYWYRQILGQKVEFLVSFYNNEISEKSEIFDDQFSVERPDGSNFTLKIRSTKLEDSAMYFCASWQLGSNYGYTFGSGTRLTVV.

This clonotype was recorded many times. The chain combines TRBV6-1 with TRBJ2-7, with D tentatively TRBD1 (6 bases). Looked up from germline, CDR1 is MNHNS and CDR2 is SASEGT. The CDR3 totals 14 residues. Trimming removed 5 bases at V and 9 bases at J, with 20 bases between. The CDR3 nucleotides are TGTGCCAGCAGTAAGAAGGCCGGACAGACAACGCAGTACTTC. Its translation: CASSKKAGQTTQYF.

This clonotype was found a few times. It may be a read error: a sequence one base away is much more abundant. The rearrangement joins TRBV13 to TRBJ2-7; D unresolved. CDR3 length equals 12 residues. The V end lost 5 bases, the J end lost 3 bases, and 8 bases lay between the germline ends. CDR1 is PRHDT and CDR2 is FYEKMQ in the germline V gene (reference sequence). The chain's CDR3 is CASSQENYEQYF. The CDR3 DNA reads TGTGCCAGCAGCCAAGAGAACTACGAGCAGTACTTC.

The sample holds a few counts of this clonotype. V gene TRBV11-2 combines with J gene TRBJ1-4; D gene uncertain. Germline CDR1 is SGHAT and CDR2 is FQNNGV. The V gene lost 0 bases and the J gene lost 6 bases, with 11 bases spanning the gap. CDR3 length: 15 residues. The CDR3 region has the DNA TGTGCCAGCAGCTTAGACTGGACGGCCGATGAAAAACTGTTTTTT. Translated: CASSLDWTADEKLFF.

This chain joins TRBV20-1 and TRBJ1-2, with D unresolved. Trimming cost V 4 bases and J 7 bases, with 10 bases left between them. The length of the CDR3 is 11 residues. From germline, CDR1 is DFQATT and CDR2 SNEGSKA (reference sequence). The CDR3 DNA reads as TGCAGTGCTAAAACATATGGTGGCTACACCTTC. Amino acid sequence: CSAKTYGGYTF.

The V gene is TRBV5-8, the J gene TRBJ2-1, with a possible D match to TRBD2 (5 bases). Germline lookup yields CDR1 SGHTS and CDR2 YDEGEE. The CDR3 extends over 15 amino acids. V lost 6 bases to trimming and J lost 0 bases, with 13 bases between them. The CDR3 DNA reads as TGTGCCAGCATGGCGGGCTTTAGCTCCTACAATGAGCAGTTCTTC. Translation: CASMAGFSSYNEQFF. Combining the CDR3 with reference TRBV5-8 and TRBJ2-1 gives the whole variable domain EAGVTQSPTHLIKTRGQQATLRCSPISGHTSVYWYQQALGLGLQFLLWYDEGEERNRGNFPPRFSGRQFPNYSSELNVNALELEDSALYLCASMAGFSSYNEQFFGPGTRLTVL.

This chain links TRBV3-1 with TRBJ2-5, with a weak D call TRBD2 (6 bases). There are 15 residues in the CDR3. The germline V and J ends were trimmed by 6 bases and 3 bases, with 17 bases remaining between them. CDR1 LGHDT and CDR2 YNNKEL come from the germline V gene (reference sequence). DNA of the CDR3: TGTGCCAGCAGTTACTACGGGACTTCAGAAGAGACCCAGTACTTC. Translating it yields CASSYYGTSEETQYF.

The rearrangement links TRBV3-1 to TRBJ2-2; 10 nucleotides match TRBD1. The CDR3 sequence is 18 residues long. The J segment lost 6 bases and the V segment lost 1 base, leaving 11 bases of the junction unmatched. CDR1 is LGHDT, CDR2 YNNKEL, per germline (reference sequence). The CDR3 reads CASSQVLRDRGTAGELFF. In DNA form, the CDR3 reads TGTGCCAGCAGCCAAGTTTTGCGGGACAGGGGAACGGCCGGGGAGCTGTTTTTT.

This clonotype was seen a handful of times. The rearrangement joins TRBV30 to TRBJ2-7; 14 bases match TRBD2. This CDR3 region has 16 residues. The V segment lost 1 base and the J segment 7 bases; nucleotides outside the gene matches: 9. CDR1 and CDR2 from the germline V gene are GTSNPN and SVGIG (reference sequence). DNA of the CDR3: TGTGCCTGGAGTGCCTCCCGACTAGCGGGAGGGGAAGAGCAGTACTTC. It codes for CAWSASRLAGGEEQYF. Full variable domain (rest looked up from reference TRBV30 and TRBJ2-7): SQTIHQWPATLVQPVGSPLSLECTVEGTSNPNLYWYRQAAGRGLQLLFYSVGIGQISSEVPQNLSASRPQDRQFILSSKKLLLSDSGFYLCAWSASRLAGGEEQYFGPGTRLTVT.

There are many counts of this clonotype. This rearrangement joins TRBV7-2 to TRBJ2-1; possible D gene TRBD2, 6 bases. The CDR3 has 17 amino acids. Deletions cut 2 bases from V and 0 bases from J, with 14 bases between. The V gene's germline CDR1 is SGHTA and CDR2 FQGNSA. In nucleotides, the CDR3 is TGTGCCAGCAGCTTATATCCCGGGAGTAGCTCCTACAATGAGCAGTTCTTC. Amino acids: CASSLYPGSSSYNEQFF.

This clonotype has only a few counts. The chain combines TRBV7-9 with TRBJ2-1, with 9 bases fitting TRBD2. With 3 bases clipped from V and 9 bases from J, the junction kept 3 bases outside the gene matches. This CDR3 is 13 amino acids long. CDR1 and CDR2 from the germline V gene are SEHNR and FQNEAQ (reference sequence). CDR3 loop: CASSFKREAEQFF. DNA for the CDR3: TGTGCCAGCAGCTTCAAGCGGGAGGCTGAGCAGTTCTTC.

Note on this clonotype: Possible read error: a much larger clone is one base away. This CDR3 fails to terminate in the conserved phenylalanine or tryptophan, so it likely reflects a read error. The V and J genes are TRBV12-3 or TRBV12-4 and TRBJ1-5; 7 bases are shared with TRBD1. The length of the CDR3 is 13 residues. The V gene end was trimmed by 1 base and the J gene end by 9 bases; junction bases not matched to a gene: 3. The CDR3 DNA follows: TGTGCCAGCAGTTTAGGGGAGGGGGCGCCCCAGCATTCT. This translates into CASSLGEGAPQHS.

This sequence joins TRBV20-1 and TRBJ2-5, with 7 bases lining up with TRBD1. In germline, CDR1 is DFQATT, CDR2 SNEGSKA (reference sequence). The CDR3 totals 14 residues. With 2 bases clipped from V and 7 bases from J, the junction kept 10 bases outside the gene matches. CDR3 loop: CSARLPGQKMTQYF. The DNA of the CDR3 is TGCAGTGCTAGACTCCCGGGACAGAAAATGACCCAGTACTTC.

A word on this clonotype: Since a much larger clone is just one base distant, this may be a read error. A read error is likely, as this CDR3 ends without the conserved phenylalanine or tryptophan. The V gene is TRBV27, the J gene TRBJ2-1, with 10 bases that match TRBD1. Trimming at V came to 8 bases and at J to 3 bases, leaving 7 bases not matched to a gene. This CDR3 contains 15 residues. Germline V lookup: CDR1 MNHEY, CDR2 SMNVEV (reference sequence). The CDR3 DNA reads TGTGCCAGCGGCCGCCGGGACAGGGGCTACAATGAGCAGTTCTCC. Its translation is CASGRRDRGYNEQFS.

A few counts support this clonotype. V gene TRBV6-1 combines with J gene TRBJ2-6; a weak D match, TRBD1 (7 bases). Trimming pared 6 bases from V and 0 bases from J, leaving 15 bases between. Germline CDR1 and CDR2: MNHNS and SASEGT. This CDR3 is built from 17 residues. The CDR3 coding sequence is TGTGCCAGCAGGGGAGGACAGGTCGACTCTGGGGCCAACGTCCTGACTTTC. Amino acid sequence: CASRGGQVDSGANVLTF.

This clonotype was picked up a small number of times. The V call is TRBV7-3, the J call TRBJ2-1; TRBD2 aligns across 13 bases. The CDR3 loop spans 16 amino acids. CDR1 SGHTA and CDR2 FQGTGA come from the germline V gene. The J segment lost 10 bases and the V segment lost 5 bases, leaving 11 bases of the junction unmatched. As DNA, the CDR3 is TGTGCCAGCAGCCCCGGGGGACTAGCGGGAAAAAGGGAGCAGTTCTTC. It encodes CASSPGGLAGKREQFF. The full variable domain, in which reference TRBV7-3 and TRBJ2-1 provide the parts outside the CDR3, is GAGVSQTPSNKVTEKGKYVELRCDPISGHTALYWYRQSLGQGPEFLIYFQGTGAADDSGLPNDRFFAVRPEGSVSTLKIQRTERGDSAVYLCASSPGGLAGKREQFFGPGTRLTVL.

This clonotype was detected ten times or more. The J gene is TRBJ2-1, the V gene TRBV7-2; 8 nucleotides line up with TRBD2. Germline lookup yields CDR1 SGHTA and CDR2 FQGNSA. This CDR3 comprises 16 residues. V was clipped by 0 bases and J by 4 bases; unmatched bases: 5. The CDR3 sequence is CASSLASSGPYNEQFF. The CDR3 nucleotides are TGTGCCAGCAGCTTAGCATCTAGCGGGCCGTACAATGAGCAGTTCTTC.

Concerning this clonotype: At one boundary the junction diverges from the germline segment, which might be a read error. The rearrangement joins TRBV6-2 or TRBV6-3 to TRBJ2-5; 8 bases match TRBD2. This CDR3 contains 13 residues. Germline values: CDR1 MNHEY, CDR2 SVGEGT. The chain's CDR3 is CASSYEGVAGGHF. The CDR3, as DNA: TGTGCCAGCAGTTACGAGGGAGTTGCGGGGGGCCACTTC.

This clonotype was detected many times. The chain links TRBV25-1 to TRBJ1-4; 8 bases match TRBD1. With 5 bases clipped from V and 8 bases from J, the junction kept 10 bases outside the gene matches. The CDR3 is 15 amino acids. Germline CDR1 MGHDK, CDR2 SYGVNS. The CDR3 nucleotides are TGTGCCAGCAGTTTCTCGCAGGGGGCTTGGGAAAAACTGTTTTTT. This codes for CASSFSQGAWEKLFF.

CDR3 region: CATGDLANEQFF. Written as DNA, the CDR3 is TGTGCCACTGGAGATCTAGCAAATGAGCAGTTCTTC. This chain joins TRBV15 and TRBJ2-1, with a possible D match to TRBD2 (5 bases). In germline, CDR1 is LNHNV, CDR2 YYDKDF (reference sequence). This CDR3 has 12 residues. The V end lost 9 bases, the J end lost 7 bases, and 13 bases lay between the germline ends. Drawing the rest from reference TRBV15 and TRBJ2-1, the complete variable domain is DAMVIQNPRYQVTQFGKPVTLSCSQTLNHNVMYWYQQKSSQAPKLLFHYYDKDFNNEADTPDNFQSRRPNTSFCFLDIRSPGLGDTAMYLCATGDLANEQFFGPGTRLTVL.

CDR3 in DNA: TGTGCCAGTAGTACTCTTACCGGGACAGCAGATGAAGCTTTCTTT. The encoded protein is CASSTLTGTADEAFF. This chain uses TRBV19 with TRBJ1-1; 7 bases map to TRBD1. CDR1 is LNHDA and CDR2 is SQIVND in the germline V gene (reference sequence). The CDR3 has 15 residues. Trimming took 4 bases from V and 7 from J; bases not matched to a gene: 12. Filled out from reference TRBV19 and TRBJ1-1, the complete variable domain reads DGGITQSPKYLFRKEGQNVTLSCEQNLNHDAMYWYRQDPGQGLRLIYYSQIVNDFQKGDIAEGYSVSREKKESFPLTVTSAQKNPTAFYLCASSTLTGTADEAFFGQGTRLTVV.

The chain's CDR3 is CSARDQRVAREGQETQYF. CDR3 nucleotide sequence: TGCAGTGCTAGAGATCAACGAGTCGCTAGGGAGGGGCAAGAGACCCAGTACTTC. This chain uses TRBV20-1 with TRBJ2-5; 7 positions match TRBD2. The CDR3 sequence is 18 residues long. Germline CDR1 reads DFQATT; CDR2 reads SNEGSKA (reference sequence). V lost 0 bases to trimming and J lost 2 bases; unmatched junction nucleotides: 15.

CDR3 protein: CASSSGGTSNNSPLHF. For the CDR3, the DNA is TGTGCCAGCTCATCGGGCGGGACAAGTAATAATTCACCCCTCCACTTT. The rearrangement uses TRBV18 and TRBJ1-6; TRBD1 is a possible D gene (6 bases). Germline CDR1 reads KGHSH; CDR2 reads LQKENI. V was shortened by 5 bases and J by 5 bases, with 16 bases between the two germline ends. The CDR3 covers 16 residues.